This T cell receptor (beta chain) was identified in a study of blood T cell repertoires in COVID-19. Assay: immunoSEQ multiplex PCR; the TCRdb copy retains only in-frame clones and omits some. The sample includes 290,000 or so clones, approximately 78% of them seen just once. Germline CDR1 is SEHNR and CDR2 is FQNEAQ (reference sequence). Unmatched junction bases numbered 16, after V lost 1 base and J lost 4 bases. The CDR3 is made up of 18 amino acids. The sequencing input was PBMCs or T cells enriched from blood (not recorded which). The receptor was derived from a man between 40 and 49 years old who had been exposed to COVID-19. J is TRBJ2-7 and V is TRBV7-9; TRBD2 aligns across 7 bases. The CDR3 region has the DNA TGTGCCAGCAGCTTAGGGCGGGGGTTGGCAACGACCTCTTACGAGCAGTACTTC. Protein sequence: CASSLGRGLATTSYEQYF.